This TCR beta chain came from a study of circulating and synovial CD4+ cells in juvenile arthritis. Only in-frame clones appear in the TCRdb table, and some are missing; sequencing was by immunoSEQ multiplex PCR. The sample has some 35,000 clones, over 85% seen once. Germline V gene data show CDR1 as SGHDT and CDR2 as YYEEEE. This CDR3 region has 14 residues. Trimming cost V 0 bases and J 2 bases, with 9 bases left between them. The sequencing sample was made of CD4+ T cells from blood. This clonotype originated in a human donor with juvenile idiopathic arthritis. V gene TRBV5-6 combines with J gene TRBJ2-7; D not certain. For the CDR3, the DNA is TGTGCCAGCAGCTTGGATCTGAGTACCTACGAGCAGTACTTC. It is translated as CASSLDLSTYEQYF.